This T cell receptor (beta chain) was recovered during a study of blood T cell repertoires in COVID-19. CDR1 is ENHRY and CDR2 is SYGVKD in the germline V gene. This CDR3 contains 13 residues. With 6 bases removed from V and 2 bases from J, the gap between germline ends came to 10 bases. The method was immunoSEQ multiplex PCR; TCRdb's version includes in-frame clones alone and lacks a portion of them. The sample includes roughly 70,000 clones, about 86% of them seen just once. The chain joins TRBV10-3 to TRBJ1-1, with D maybe TRBD1 (5 bases). The receptor comes from a woman aged 55-75 years with acute or convalescent COVID-19. Sequencing was carried out using peripheral blood. Here the CDR3 reads CAISSGQNTEAFF. In nucleotides, the CDR3 is TGTGCCATCAGCAGTGGACAAAACACTGAAGCTTTCTTT.